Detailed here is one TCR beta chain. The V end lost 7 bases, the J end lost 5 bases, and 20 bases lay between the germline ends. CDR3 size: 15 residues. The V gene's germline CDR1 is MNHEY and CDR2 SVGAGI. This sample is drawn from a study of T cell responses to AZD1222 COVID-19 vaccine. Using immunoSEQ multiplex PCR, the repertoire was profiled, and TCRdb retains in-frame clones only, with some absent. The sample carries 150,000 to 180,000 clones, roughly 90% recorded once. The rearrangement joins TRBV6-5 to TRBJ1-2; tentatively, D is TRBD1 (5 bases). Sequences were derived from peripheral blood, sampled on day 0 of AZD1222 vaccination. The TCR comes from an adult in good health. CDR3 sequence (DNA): TGTGCCAGCACCTTACTCCGAGACAGAATTTATGGCTACACCTTC. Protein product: CASTLLRDRIYGYTF.